These T cell receptor beta chains were read from a single sample in a study of blood T cell repertoires in COVID-19. The assay was immunoSEQ multiplex PCR, and TCRdb's table has in-frame clones only and misses some. The sample lists under 200,000 clones; almost 85% were seen once. The sample comprised PBMCs or T cells enriched from blood (not recorded which). Source of these receptors: a man aged 45-60 years who had recovered from COVID-19. Each CDR3 is given with its conserved first and last residue. A D gene is named only where the DNA matches it firmly. Rows may omit the clone size; those that give it use once, few, many or a size class.

j_call v_call clone_size d_call cdr3_nt cdr3_aa
TRBJ1-2 TRBV18 NA TRBD1 TGTGCCAGCTCTCCCCCGGGACAGGGAGTGAGTGGCTACACCTTC CASSPPGQGVSGYTF
TRBJ2-3 TRBV28 NA TRBD2 TGTGCCAGCAGTGAGCGGGGGGGCCCCTCTGATGAGCAGTATTTT CASSERGGPSDEQYF
TRBJ2-2 TRBV15 NA NA TGTGCCACCAGCAGAGGAGGAGGGATGACCGGAGAGCTGTTTTTT CATSRGGGMTGELFF
TRBJ1-6 TRBV7-9 NA TRBD1 TGTGCCAGCTCAGGATCTCAGGGGGCCTACGCATCACCCCTCCACTTT CASSGSQGAYASPLHF
TRBJ1-5 TRBV2 NA TRBD1 TGTGCCAGCAGGGAGGACAGGGGTGGCAATCAGCCCCAGCATTTT CASREDRGGNQPQHF
TRBJ2-1 TRBV9 NA NA TGTGCCAGCAGCGTAGACTTCGGGACTCACAACAATGAGCAGTTCTTC CASSVDFGTHNNEQFF
TRBJ1-2 TRBV5-4 NA TRBD1 TGTGCCAGCAGCTCGCCGGGACAGGGAAATTATGGCTACACCTTC CASSSPGQGNYGYTF
TRBJ1-5 TRBV19 NA TRBD1 TGTGCCAGTAGTACCGAGGGACAGGTCAATCAGCCCCAGCATTTT CASSTEGQVNQPQHF
TRBJ1-3 TRBV9 NA NA TGTGCCAGCAGCGTAGGCTCCAGTGGAAACACCATATATTTT CASSVGSSGNTIYF
TRBJ1-6 TRBV28 NA NA TGTGCCAGCAGTTTATTGAGTTCACCCCTCCACTTT CASSLLSSPLHF
TRBJ2-5 TRBV28 NA TRBD2 TGTGCCAGCATCAAGACTAGCGGGGGGCAAGAGACCCAGTACTTC CASIKTSGGQETQYF
TRBJ1-3 TRBV5-1 once NA TGCGCCAGCAGCCCCGGCGGATCGAACTCTGGAAACACCATATATTTT CASSPGGSNSGNTIYF
TRBJ1-5 TRBV6-2/TRBV6-3 NA NA TGTGCCAGCAGTCCCATACCTGACAGCATCAATAGCAATCAGCCCCAGCATTTT CASSPIPDSINSNQPQHF
TRBJ2-7 TRBV28 NA TRBD1 TGTGCCAGCAGTTTCCCTTTGGGACAGGGGAGACACTACGAGCAGTACTTC CASSFPLGQGRHYEQYF
TRBJ2-3 TRBV5-4 NA TRBD2 TGTGCCAGCAGGGGGACTAGCGGGGGGATCCAGGATACGCAGTATTTT CASRGTSGGIQDTQYF
TRBJ2-2 TRBV7-2 NA TRBD2 TGTGCCAGCAGCCCGGGAGGGGGATCCACCGGGGAGCTGTTTTTT CASSPGGGSTGELFF
TRBJ1-5 TRBV6-1 NA TRBD1 TGTGCCAGCAGTGAAGCGAGACAGGGTATCGCTCAGCCCCAGCATTTT CASSEARQGIAQPQHF
TRBJ2-7 TRBV18 NA TRBD2 TGTGCCAGCTCACCCGGGACTAGCGGCTACGAGCAGTACTTC CASSPGTSGYEQYF
TRBJ2-5 TRBV19 NA NA TGTGCCAGTAGTATCCAGGGGTCAGAGACCCAGTACTTC CASSIQGSETQYF
TRBJ1-5 TRBV10-1 NA NA TGCGCCAGCAGTGACCCCCTTGGAGGGGCGGATAGGCAGCCCCAGCATTTT CASSDPLGGADRQPQHF
TRBJ1-2 TRBV4-2 few NA TGTGCCAGCAGCCAAACGGCAGGGTGGGATTCGAATGGCTACACCTTC CASSQTAGWDSNGYTF
TRBJ2-1 TRBV6-2/TRBV6-3 NA TRBD2 TGTGCCAGCAGTGCGGGGGGGCCAGGGGAGCAGTTCTTC CASSAGGPGEQFF
TRBJ1-1 TRBV5-5 few NA TGTGCCAGCAGCTGGTCAGGGTCCACTGAAGCTTTCTTT CASSWSGSTEAFF
TRBJ1-2 TRBV27 NA NA TGTGCCAGCAGTCCCGGGAAAGTTTATGGCTACACCTTC CASSPGKVYGYTF
TRBJ2-2 TRBV4-2 NA TRBD2 TGTGCCAGCAGCCGCCTGTGGACTAGCGGGGCTCGAACGAACACCGGGGAGCTGTTTTTT CASSRLWTSGARTNTGELFF
TRBJ2-7 TRBV5-1 NA NA TGCGCCAGCAGCGTCTCGAGGCAGGGGATCTACGAGCAGTACTTC CASSVSRQGIYEQYF
TRBJ2-5 TRBV3-1/TRBV3-2 NA TRBD2 TGTGCCAGCAGCCAAGGGACTAGCGGAATTACCTCACGGGGGACCCAGTACTTC CASSQGTSGITSRGTQYF
TRBJ1-4 TRBV7-2 NA NA TGTGCCAGCAGCCCTAGGCAGGGTGAAAAACTGTTTTTT CASSPRQGEKLFF
TRBJ2-1 TRBV5-1 NA TRBD1 TGCGCCAGCAGCTTGGGAGCCGGGACAGGCTACAATGAGCAGTTCTTC CASSLGAGTGYNEQFF
TRBJ1-1 TRBV21-1 NA NA TGTGCCAGCAGCAAAGTAATGTCGGCCAGATCGGGATTGAACACTGAAGCTTTCTTT CASSKVMSARSGLNTEAFF
TRBJ2-5 TRBV11-1 NA NA TGTGCCAGCAGCTCTCAGGGGTTGTTGGAGACCCAGTACTTC CASSSQGLLETQYF
TRBJ2-1 TRBV5-4 NA NA TGTGCCAGCAGCCCCACCGGAGGGACCTACAATGAGCAGTTCTTC CASSPTGGTYNEQFF
TRBJ2-5 TRBV9 NA NA TGTGCCAGCAGCGCCATCCAAGAGACCCAGTACTTC CASSAIQETQYF
TRBJ1-6 TRBV28 NA NA TGTGCCAGCAGTTTTGGGCCCGTGACTTCACCCCTCCACTTT CASSFGPVTSPLHF
TRBJ2-7 TRBV5-1 NA NA TGCGCCAGCAGCCTACAGGGCTCCTACGAGCAGTACTTC CASSLQGSYEQYF
TRBJ2-2 TRBV19 NA TRBD1 TGTGCCAGTAGTATTCAGGGGGCTGGCGGGGAGCTGTTTTTT CASSIQGAGGELFF
TRBJ1-1 TRBV10-1 NA TRBD1 TGCGCCACACAGGGGGTGAGGGCTTTCTTT CATQGVRAFF
TRBJ1-5 TRBV11-2 NA NA TGTGCCAGCAGCTTAGATCGGGGGCAGCCCCAGCATTTT CASSLDRGQPQHF
TRBJ1-6 TRBV5-1 NA NA TGCGCCAGCAGCTTGGGGGCTACGGCTCCCCTCCACTTT CASSLGATAPLHF
TRBJ1-1 TRBV14 NA TRBD1 TGTGCCAGCAGCCTCCTACAGGGGGGTGGGACTGAAGCTTTCTTT CASSLLQGGGTEAFF
TRBJ1-2 TRBV28 NA TRBD1 TGTGCCAGCAGCTCTCTACAGGGGAACTATGGCTACACCTTC CASSSLQGNYGYTF
TRBJ2-7 TRBV28 NA NA TGTGCCAGCAGATATGGCGGGCCCTCCTACGAGCAGTACTTC CASRYGGPSYEQYF
TRBJ2-7 TRBV6-2/TRBV6-3 NA NA TGTGCCAGCAGTTACTCTCGGGAGCAGTACTTC CASSYSREQYF
TRBJ1-1 TRBV6-4 NA TRBD1 TGTGCCAGCAGTGCCCCGGGCAGGGGGCAGACTGAAGCTTTCTTT CASSAPGRGQTEAFF
TRBJ1-1 TRBV19 NA NA TGTGCCAGTAGTATTGGTCCCGGACCAGGGACTGAAGCTTTCTTT CASSIGPGPGTEAFF
TRBJ1-3 TRBV11-2 NA NA TGTGCCAGCAGCTTAGATACCACCAGCGACACCATATATTTT CASSLDTTSDTIYF
TRBJ1-1 TRBV6-5 once TRBD1 TGTGCCAGCATTCGGACAGGGGGCACGACTGAAGCTTTCTTT CASIRTGGTTEAFF
TRBJ1-5 TRBV2 NA TRBD1 TGTGCCAGCAGTAGGTCCGGGACAGAAATTAATCAGCCCCAGCATTTT CASSRSGTEINQPQHF
TRBJ1-1 TRBV5-1 NA TRBD1 TGCGCCAGCAGCGTCGACAGGGGGCGTGAAACTGAAGCTTTCTTT CASSVDRGRETEAFF
TRBJ1-6 TRBV5-6 NA NA TGTGCCAGCAGTCATCGCGCCAGGAATTCACCCCTCCACTTT CASSHRARNSPLHF
TRBJ1-1 TRBV3-1/TRBV3-2 NA NA TGTGCCAGCAGCCAACCGGGGATGAACACTGAAGCTTTCTTT CASSQPGMNTEAFF
TRBJ2-2 TRBV2 few NA TGTGCCAGCAGTGAAGTTTGGCTAGCGAACACCGGGGAGCTGTTTTTT CASSEVWLANTGELFF
TRBJ2-5 TRBV19 NA TRBD2 TGTGCCAGTAGTACGGGGGGAAGCCAAGAGACCCAGTACTTC CASSTGGSQETQYF
TRBJ2-7 TRBV25-1 NA NA TGTGCCAGCAGTGATCGGGACATGGCCTCATGGGAGCAGTACTTC CASSDRDMASWEQYF
TRBJ1-1 TRBV19 NA TRBD1 TGTGCCAGTAGTATGGGCAGGGGGATGTCCGTGAACACTGAAGCTTTCTTT CASSMGRGMSVNTEAFF
TRBJ2-7 TRBV6-5 NA NA TGTGCCAGCAGCCGGACGGCGGGGGCCGAGCAGTACTTC CASSRTAGAEQYF